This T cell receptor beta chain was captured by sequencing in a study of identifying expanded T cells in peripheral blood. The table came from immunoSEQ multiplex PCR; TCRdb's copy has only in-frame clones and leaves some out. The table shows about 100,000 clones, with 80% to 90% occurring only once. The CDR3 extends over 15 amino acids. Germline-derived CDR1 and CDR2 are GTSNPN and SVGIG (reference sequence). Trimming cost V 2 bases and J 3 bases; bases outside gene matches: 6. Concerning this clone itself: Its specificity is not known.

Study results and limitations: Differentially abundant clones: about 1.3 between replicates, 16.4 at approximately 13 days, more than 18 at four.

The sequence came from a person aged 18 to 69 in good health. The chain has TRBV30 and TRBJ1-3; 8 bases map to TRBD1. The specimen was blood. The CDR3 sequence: CAWSLPGGRGNTIYF. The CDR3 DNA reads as TGTGCCTGGAGTCTCCCAGGGGGCCGTGGAAACACCATATATTTT.